The entry below gives a single T cell receptor (beta chain) sequence along with its context. Antigen specificity is unknown. These data are taken from a study of cytotoxic CD8 clonotypes in ibrutinib-treated CLL. Looking at the study overall: After a median of about 70 months, around 15 patients stayed remitted and some 12 progressed; responses had been partial in around 25 and complete in 2. Response samples were taken after a median of 12 months on treatment, range 6 to 36. General study results and limits: Shared public clonotypes were rare, and on treatment they either got smaller or stayed the same.

Frozen PBMC stocks contributed roughly 2 micrograms of genomic DNA to the TCR beta libraries. Sequencing was performed with immunoSEQ multiplex PCR; in TCRdb, only in-frame clones are kept and a portion is missing. The sample comprises some 23,000 clones, around 69% of which are singletons, and about 51% rests with the top ten. This clonotype was obtained from a human donor with chronic lymphocytic leukemia. The source was PBMCs, collected at disease progression, from a patient treated with ibrutinib.

For the CDR3, the DNA is TGTGCCAGCAGTGTCTGGCACGAGCAGTACTTC. Translated: CASSVWHEQYF. This sequence joins TRBV6-1 and TRBJ2-7; D is undetermined. CDR1 is MNHNS and CDR2 is SASEGT in the germline V gene. The CDR3 covers 11 residues. Trimming cost V 4 bases and J 5 bases, with 6 bases left between them.